This T cell receptor (beta chain) was captured in a study of T cells in Graves' hyperthyroidism and ophthalmopathy. Study-level information: At the time of initial diagnosis and before any treatment, peripheral blood was collected.

Over 18 months, lack of ophthalmopathy progression marked Graves' hyperthyroidism as stable. Patients showing uncontrolled infection, other autoimmune disease, pregnancy or lactation were ineligible. RNA transcripts gave rise to amplified TCR beta CDR3 regions. The TCR CDR3 was amplified in a first-round RT-PCR using the HTBI primer set. TCRdb re-called the multiplex PCR reads through MiXCR, storing one row per CDR3 protein. The repertoire holds some 690,000 distinct CDR3 sequences, with roughly 17% as singletons. Germline CDR1 and CDR2: MRHNA and SNTAGT. The CDR3 has 16 amino acids. The trim removed 4 bases at V and 3 bases at J, leaving 9 bases unmatched.

The sample consisted of blood. The chain employs TRBV6-4 and TRBJ1-2; 9 nucleotides agree with TRBD1. The clonotype comes from a man over 45 with Graves' hyperthyroidism. CDR3 in amino acids: CASSAGTGFGYYGYTF. In DNA, the CDR3 is TGTGCCAGCAGTGCCGGGACAGGGTTCGGCTACTATGGCTACACCTTC.